These 22 T cell receptor beta chains were sequenced from one sample in a study of identical twins (dated by TCRdb to 2016 to 2017). Library generation was performed with 5' RACE. TCRdb names Illumina HiSeq 2000 as the instrument used. The raw public reads went through TCRdb reprocessing: fastp at Q25, MiXCR clone calling, in-frame beta chains kept. Under each unique CDR3 protein, matching rows form one entry showing the most common genes and DNA. Here the sample has a few hundred thousand distinct CDR3 sequences; about 8.3% occur a single time. Less than 4% of the sample lies in the top ten. A further study also used this sample, focusing on yellow fever vaccine responses in identical twins.

Sequencing input: CD8+ T cells sorted from blood. These receptors originate from a woman aged 18-30 years in good health.

This clonotype was found a few times. V usage is TRBV27 and J usage is TRBJ2-1, with D possibly TRBD1 on 6 matching bases. The germline CDR1 and CDR2 sequences are MNHEY and SMNVEV (reference sequence). Trimming shortened V by 5 bases and J by 5 bases, and 16 bases separated the two germline ends. The CDR3 loop spans 15 amino acids. The CDR3: CASSTGQWAHNEQFF. The CDR3 nucleotides read TGTGCCAGCAGTACCGGACAGTGGGCACACAATGAGCAGTTCTTC.

The J gene is TRBJ1-5, the V gene TRBV12-3 or TRBV12-4; no definite D call. Trimming took 2 bases from V and 4 from J, leaving 12 bases between them. The CDR3 is 15 amino acids. CDR3 DNA sequence: TGTGCCAGCAGTTTATCCGGGGAGGGAAATCAGCCCCAGCATTTT. Protein sequence: CASSLSGEGNQPQHF.

The sample holds many counts of this clonotype. The rearrangement uses TRBV7-9 and TRBJ1-1, with TRBD1 as a possible D gene (5 bases). The V gene lost 4 bases and the J gene lost 1 base, with 10 bases spanning the gap. Germline values: CDR1 SEHNR, CDR2 FQNEAQ (reference sequence). The CDR3 runs to 14 residues. Here the CDR3 DNA reads TGTGCCAGCAGCTCGATCGGGGGGAACACTGAAGCTTTCTTT. Amino acids: CASSSIGGNTEAFF. The whole variable domain, remainder taken from reference TRBV7-9 and TRBJ1-1, is DTGVSQNPRHKITKRGQNVTFRCDPISEHNRLYWYRQTLGQGPEFLTYFQNEAQLEKSRLLSDRFSAERPKGSFSTLEIQRTEQGDSAMYLCASSSIGGNTEAFFGQGTRLTVV.

The genes are TRBV19 and TRBJ2-1, with 10 bases lining up with TRBD2. Germline CDR1 reads LNHDA; CDR2 reads SQIVND (reference sequence). After removal of 9 bases from V and 2 bases from J, the junction contained 4 bases not matched to a gene. This CDR3 has 14 amino acids. The DNA of the CDR3 is TGTGCCAGCGCTAGCGGGAGTGCCTACAATGAGCAGTTCTTC. Protein sequence: CASASGSAYNEQFF.

The chain recombines TRBV7-6 with TRBJ2-1; 14 bases map to TRBD2. The CDR3 runs to 18 residues. In germline, CDR1 is SGHVS, CDR2 FNYEAQ. J gave up 3 bases and V 4 bases, and 8 bases lay outside the gene matches. DNA of the CDR3: TGTGCCAGCAGCTACGGGACTAGCGGGAGTCTAAGCTACAATGAGCAGTTCTTC. It specifies CASSYGTSGSLSYNEQFF.

Written as DNA, the CDR3 is TGCAGTGCCACCCAAGGGGGGAGCTCCTACGAGCAGTACTTC. Amino acids: CSATQGGSSYEQYF. The rearrangement joins TRBV20-1 to TRBJ2-7; tentatively, D is TRBD1 or TRBD2 (6 bases each). The V gene lost 6 bases and the J gene lost 0 bases, with 15 bases spanning the gap. Germline lookup yields CDR1 DFQATT and CDR2 SNEGSKA (reference sequence). The CDR3 has 14 residues.

This chain joins TRBV20-1 and TRBJ2-7; TRBD1 agrees at 9 bases. Trimming at V came to 2 bases and at J to 4 bases, leaving 6 bases not matched to a gene. The CDR3 is 14 amino acids. Looked up from germline, CDR1 is DFQATT and CDR2 is SNEGSKA (reference sequence). The CDR3 region has the DNA TGCAGTGCTAGATTTAGCGACAGGGGGTACGAGCAGTACTTC. Protein product: CSARFSDRGYEQYF.

J is TRBJ2-7 and V is TRBV12-3 or TRBV12-4, with 7 bases matching TRBD1. This CDR3 spans 15 amino acids. V gave up 4 bases and J gave up 2 bases; unmatched junction bases: 8. The CDR3 nucleotides read TGTGCCAGCAGTTCCTCAGACAGGGTTCCCTACGAGCAGTACTTC. Its translation is CASSSSDRVPYEQYF.

The sample holds many counts of this clonotype. The chain has TRBV24-1 and TRBJ2-1; perhaps TRBD2 as D (5 bases). The CDR3 spans 13 residues. Germline V gene sequence: CDR1 KGHDR, CDR2 SFDVKD. V was trimmed by 0 bases and J by 7 bases, leaving 6 bases between them. The CDR3 is CATSDLRENEQFF. Here the CDR3 DNA reads TGTGCCACCAGTGATTTGCGGGAAAATGAGCAGTTCTTC.

In its sample, this clonotype was seen many times. This chain uses TRBV25-1 with TRBJ2-7; D possibly corresponds to TRBD1 (6 bases). V lost 10 bases to trimming and J lost 0 bases, with 13 bases between them. Germline-derived CDR1 and CDR2 are MGHDK and SYGVNS. CDR3 length: 13 residues. CDR3 loop: CATETGSSYEQYF. DNA of the CDR3: TGTGCCACCGAGACAGGATCCTCCTACGAGCAGTACTTC.

There are many counts of this clonotype. The chain employs TRBV10-2 and TRBJ1-2; no clear D gene. Deletions cut 7 bases from V and 2 bases from J, with 8 bases between. Per germline, CDR1 WSHSY and CDR2 SAAADI. The CDR3 is made up of 12 amino acids. For the CDR3, the DNA is TGCGCCAGCACGGAGTTAAACTATGGCTACACCTTC. Amino acid sequence: CASTELNYGYTF.

This clonotype has ten or more counts. The chain joins TRBV6-1 to TRBJ2-1; 13 bases match TRBD2. Germline-derived CDR1 and CDR2 are MNHNS and SASEGT. The CDR3 is made up of 13 amino acids. V trimming: 4 bases; J trimming: 12 bases; junction bases outside the gene matches: 3. CDR3 loop: CASSGTSGSTQFF. The CDR3 DNA sequence: TGTGCCAGCAGTGGGACTAGCGGGAGTACGCAGTTCTTC.

This clonotype was counted at least ten times. This chain connects TRBV7-9 to TRBJ2-7; D is ambiguous. V dropped 0 bases and J dropped 5 bases, with 5 bases sitting between them. The V gene's germline CDR1 is SEHNR and CDR2 FQNEAQ (reference sequence). The CDR3 has 12 residues. The CDR3: CASSLATNEQYF. CDR3 coding DNA: TGTGCCAGCAGCTTAGCTACCAACGAGCAGTACTTC.

At least ten counts were recorded for this clonotype. The V call is TRBV29-1, the J call TRBJ2-1; D unresolved. V was pared by 4 bases and J by 7 bases, with 5 bases between. Germline V gives CDR1 SQVTM, CDR2 ANQGSEA. CDR3 length: 10 amino acids. The CDR3 DNA sequence: TGCAGCGTTGTATGGAATGAGCAGTTCTTC. Translating it yields CSVVWNEQFF.

The chain carries TRBV9 and TRBJ2-7, with D perhaps matching TRBD1 (6 bases). V was pared by 1 base and J by 0 bases, with 8 bases between. The CDR3 has 14 residues. Per germline, CDR1 SGDLS and CDR2 YYNGEE. The CDR3 nucleotides read TGTGCCAGCAGCGTAAGGGACAACTCCTACGAGCAGTACTTC. Translated, it gives CASSVRDNSYEQYF.

This clonotype was seen more than once but under ten times. The chain employs TRBV20-1 and TRBJ2-1, with 13 bases lining up with TRBD2. This CDR3 is built from 18 residues. Trimming at V came to 0 bases and at J to 3 bases, leaving 8 bases not matched to a gene. Germline assignment: CDR1 DFQATT and CDR2 SNEGSKA (reference sequence). The CDR3 sequence: CSARDGTGLAGNYNEQFF. The CDR3 coding sequence is TGCAGTGCTAGAGATGGAACGGGACTAGCGGGGAACTACAATGAGCAGTTCTTC.

V gene TRBV30 combines with J gene TRBJ2-1, with D maybe TRBD2 (5 bases). The V gene lost 1 base and the J gene lost 6 bases, with 13 bases spanning the gap. The CDR3 loop spans 14 amino acids. Germline CDR1 reads GTSNPN; CDR2 reads SVGIG (reference sequence). The CDR3 here is CAWSGYEGSNEQFF. The CDR3 DNA is TGTGCCTGGAGTGGGTATGAGGGTAGCAATGAGCAGTTCTTC.

This clonotype appeared many times. This chain links TRBV2 with TRBJ2-1; the D gene is possibly TRBD2 (5 bases). This CDR3 contains 14 residues. V lost 3 bases and J lost 6, with 12 bases in between. In germline, CDR1 is SNHLY, CDR2 FYNNEI. This CDR3 reads CASSETPGVNEQFF. In nucleotides, the CDR3 is TGTGCCAGCAGTGAGACCCCCGGGGTCAATGAGCAGTTCTTC. The variable domain in full, completed from reference TRBV2 and TRBJ2-1, reads EPEVTQTPSHQVTQMGQEVILRCVPISNHLYFYWYRQILGQKVEFLVSFYNNEISEKSEIFDDQFSVERPDGSNFTLKIRSTKLEDSAMYFCASSETPGVNEQFFGPGTRLTVL.

This clonotype came up a few times. The rearrangement uses TRBV29-1 and TRBJ2-3, with no clear D. The germline V gene has CDR1 SQVTM and CDR2 ANQGSEA. Trimming took off 0 bases at V and 5 bases at J, with 9 bases between the two ends. CDR3 length: 13 amino acids. The CDR3 DNA is TGCAGCGTTGAAGATCTCAGACGAGATACGCAGTATTTT. Amino acids: CSVEDLRRDTQYF.

This clonotype has a handful of counts. The chain has TRBV9 and TRBJ2-1; TRBD1 agrees at 9 bases. V lost 0 bases, J lost 9 bases, and 7 bases stayed unmatched. This CDR3 has 15 amino acids. Per germline, CDR1 SGDLS and CDR2 YYNGEE. In DNA, the CDR3 is TGTGCCAGCAGCGTAGCGGGGACAGGGTCTACTGAGCAGTTCTTC. Protein sequence: CASSVAGTGSTEQFF. Looking up the rest from reference TRBV9 and TRBJ2-1 gives the full variable domain: DSGVTQTPKHLITATGQRVTLRCSPRSGDLSVYWYQQSLDQGLQFLIQYYNGEERAKGNILERFSAQQFPDLHSELNLSSLELGDSALYFCASSVAGTGSTEQFFGPGTRLTVL.

In this sample, this clonotype turned up a few times. V gene TRBV5-6 combines with J gene TRBJ2-7, with no clear D. Trimming left V 2 bases short and J 0 bases short, with 12 bases between. Germline CDR1 SGHDT, CDR2 YYEEEE. The CDR3 has 15 residues. The CDR3 is CASSLKSRPSYEQYF. CDR3 DNA sequence: TGTGCCAGCAGCTTAAAGTCTCGACCCTCCTACGAGCAGTACTTC.

This clonotype occurred a few times. This chain joins TRBV7-6 and TRBJ2-3, with 8 positions matching TRBD2. This CDR3 is 17 amino acids long. The germline V gene has CDR1 SGHVS and CDR2 FNYEAQ. The trim removed 5 bases at V and 3 bases at J, leaving 13 bases unmatched. The CDR3 is CASSPRAGGEGTDTQYF. CDR3 sequence (DNA): TGTGCCAGCAGCCCGAGGGCGGGAGGAGAGGGGACAGATACGCAGTATTTT.